This T cell receptor (beta chain) was recorded in a study of shared clonotypes between healthy human individuals. Study results and limitations: Several donors shared about 5% of their naive CD4 clonotypes. Donor clonotype sharing was expected to depend on sequencing depth. The authors sampled blood alone, and tissue repertoires likely differ.

TCRdb's copy holds only in-frame clones and misses some; the assay was immunoSEQ multiplex PCR. The table shows about 700,000 clones, with 92% occurring only once. This clone appeared a single time. Its matching antigen is unknown. The CDR3 totals 15 residues. Germline V gene data show CDR1 as SGHRS and CDR2 as YFSETQ. With 2 bases removed from V and 5 bases from J, the gap between germline ends came to 16 bases. Positively selected for CCR7, the CD45RO-negative cells used as naive CD8 cells excluded terminally differentiated effector memory CD45RA+ cells. All the donors were Caucasian adults who lived in Nashville, Tennessee.

The sequence was obtained from a man aged 25-40 years in good health. The sequencing sample was made of naive CD8+ T cells sorted from blood. This chain links TRBV5-1 with TRBJ1-1; a weak D match, TRBD1 (5 bases). The CDR3 DNA follows: TGCGCCAGCAGCTTAGGGGCGATGGGATGGACTGAAGCTTTCTTT. Translation: CASSLGAMGWTEAFF.